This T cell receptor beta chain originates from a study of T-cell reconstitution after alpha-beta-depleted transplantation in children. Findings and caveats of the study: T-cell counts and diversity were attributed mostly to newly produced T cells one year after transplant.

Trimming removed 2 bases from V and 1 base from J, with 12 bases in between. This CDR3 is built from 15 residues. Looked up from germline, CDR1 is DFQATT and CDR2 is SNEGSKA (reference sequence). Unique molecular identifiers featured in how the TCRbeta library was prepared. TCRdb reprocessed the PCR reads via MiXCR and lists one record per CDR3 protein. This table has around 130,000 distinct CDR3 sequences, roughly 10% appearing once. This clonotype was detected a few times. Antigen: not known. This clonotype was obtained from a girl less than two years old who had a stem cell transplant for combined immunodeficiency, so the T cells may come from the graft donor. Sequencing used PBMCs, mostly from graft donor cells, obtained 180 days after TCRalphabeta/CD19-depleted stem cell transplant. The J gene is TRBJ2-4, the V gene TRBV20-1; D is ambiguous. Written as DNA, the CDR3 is TGCAGTGCTAGAAGACTCGGATCTGCCAAAAACATTCAGTACTTC. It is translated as CSARRLGSAKNIQYF.